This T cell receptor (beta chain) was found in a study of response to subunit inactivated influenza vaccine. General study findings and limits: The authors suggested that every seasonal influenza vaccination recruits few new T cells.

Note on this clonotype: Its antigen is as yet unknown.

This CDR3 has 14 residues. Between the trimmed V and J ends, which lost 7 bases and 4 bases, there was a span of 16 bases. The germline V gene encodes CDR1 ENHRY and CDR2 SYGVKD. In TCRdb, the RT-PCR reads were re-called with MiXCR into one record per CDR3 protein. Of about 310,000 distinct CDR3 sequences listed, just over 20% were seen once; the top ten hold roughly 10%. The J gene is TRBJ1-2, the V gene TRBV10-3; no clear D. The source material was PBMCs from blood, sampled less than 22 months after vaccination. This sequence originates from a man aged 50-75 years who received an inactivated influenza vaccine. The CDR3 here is CAITGQAESYGYTF. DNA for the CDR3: TGTGCCATCACCGGGCAGGCTGAAAGCTATGGCTACACCTTC.